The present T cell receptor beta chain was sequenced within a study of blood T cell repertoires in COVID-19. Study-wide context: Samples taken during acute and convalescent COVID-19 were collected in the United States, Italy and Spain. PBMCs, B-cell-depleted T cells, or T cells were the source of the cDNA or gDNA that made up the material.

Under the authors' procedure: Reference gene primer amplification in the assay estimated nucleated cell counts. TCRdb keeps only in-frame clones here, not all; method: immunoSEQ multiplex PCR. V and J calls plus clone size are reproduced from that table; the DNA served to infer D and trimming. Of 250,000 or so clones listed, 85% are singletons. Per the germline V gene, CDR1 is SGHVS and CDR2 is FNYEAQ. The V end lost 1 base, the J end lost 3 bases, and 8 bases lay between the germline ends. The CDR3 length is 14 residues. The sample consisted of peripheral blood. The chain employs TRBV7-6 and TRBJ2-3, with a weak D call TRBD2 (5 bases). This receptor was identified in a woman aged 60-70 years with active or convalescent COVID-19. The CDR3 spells CASSLGLATDTQYF. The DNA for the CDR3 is TGTGCCAGCAGCTTAGGGCTAGCTACAGATACGCAGTATTTT.